The next 14 T cell receptor beta chains were all read from a single sample in a study of cytomegalovirus exposure and HLA in healthy donors. Some clones are missing from TCRdb's copy, which holds only in-frame ones; the method was immunoSEQ multiplex PCR. The sample has 150,000 to 200,000 clones, roughly 83% seen once. The sample consisted of PBMCs. The receptor set was obtained from a man aged 30-40 years in good health and CMV-seropositive.

The chain joins TRBV7-6 to TRBJ1-1; 7 positions match TRBD1. The CDR3 is made up of 15 amino acids. V was pared by 4 bases and J by 2 bases, with 7 bases of the junction left unmatched. Looked up from germline, CDR1 is SGHVS and CDR2 is FNYEAQ. CDR3: CASSSLRGGNTEAFF. The CDR3 nucleotides are TGTGCCAGCAGCTCGCTCAGAGGGGGCAACACTGAAGCTTTCTTT.

This chain uses TRBV7-8 with TRBJ2-5, with TRBD2 matching 10 bases. The germline gives CDR1 SGHVS, CDR2 FQNEAQ. The V and J ends lost 6 bases and 2 bases, in that order; junction bases with no gene match: 6. This CDR3 is 15 amino acids long. This CDR3 reads CASSGSGGPQETQYF. CDR3 coding DNA: TGTGCCAGCAGTGGTAGCGGGGGGCCTCAAGAGACCCAGTACTTC.

Turning to this clone: A read error may produce the germline difference seen at one junction end. This rearrangement joins TRBV13 to TRBJ1-2; weak D call: TRBD1 (5 bases). There are 13 residues in the CDR3. Germline V gene lookup returns CDR1 PRHDT and CDR2 FYEKMQ (reference sequence). For the CDR3, the DNA is TGTGCCAGCAGCCTAGGGGTGCAGGGTGGCTACACCTTC. Translation: CASSLGVQGGYTF.

The chain uses TRBV9 and TRBJ2-3, with TRBD2 matching over 10 bases. V was pared by 1 base and J by 5 bases, with 4 bases of the junction left unmatched. CDR1 and CDR2 (germline): SGDLS, YYNGEE. The CDR3 spans 15 residues. The CDR3 here is CASSVSSGGGDTQYF. CDR3 DNA sequence: TGTGCCAGCAGCGTATCCAGCGGGGGGGGAGATACGCAGTATTTT.

The V and J genes are TRBV5-6 and TRBJ2-7; 8 bases are shared with TRBD2. The CDR3 spans 15 residues. The V gene's germline CDR1 is SGHDT and CDR2 YYEEEE. V shed 0 bases and J 2 bases; nucleotides not matched to a gene: 4. Written as DNA, the CDR3 is TGTGCCAGCAGCTTGGGTACTAGCGGTACCTACGAGCAGTACTTC. Protein product: CASSLGTSGTYEQYF.

The chain links TRBV28 to TRBJ1-4, with 7 bases fitting TRBD1. The germline V gene encodes CDR1 MDHEN and CDR2 SYDVKM. After removal of 5 bases from V and 7 bases from J, the junction contained 7 bases not matched to a gene. The CDR3 contains 14 residues. The CDR3: CASSQGGAGEKLFF. CDR3 in DNA: TGTGCCAGCAGTCAAGGGGGCGCAGGTGAAAAACTGTTTTTT.

Here the CDR3 DNA reads TGTGCCAGCAGCTTAAATACAGGGGCTGGAAACACCATATATTTT. This codes for CASSLNTGAGNTIYF. The chain employs TRBV11-2 and TRBJ1-3; 7 nucleotides match TRBD1. V shed 2 bases, J shed 2 bases, and the junction held 3 bases outside the gene matches. From germline, CDR1 is SGHAT and CDR2 FQNNGV. This CDR3 has 15 amino acids.

This clone occurred once. The gene calls are TRBV28 and TRBJ1-2; D remains unclear. V dropped 3 bases and J dropped 2 bases, with 10 bases sitting between them. The CDR3 has 14 amino acids. The germline V gene has CDR1 MDHEN and CDR2 SYDVKM. The CDR3 spells CASSLAGGNYGYTF. The CDR3 DNA sequence: TGTGCCAGCAGTTTGGCAGGTGGAAACTATGGCTACACCTTC.

V usage is TRBV5-4 and J usage is TRBJ1-6, with a weak D call TRBD1 (6 bases). The V gene lost 4 bases and the J gene lost 7 bases, with 18 bases spanning the gap. Per the germline V gene, CDR1 is SGHNT and CDR2 is YYREEE (reference sequence). The length of the CDR3 is 16 residues. CDR3 amino acids: CASSLPNRDANSPLHF. As DNA, the CDR3 is TGTGCCAGCAGCCTGCCGAACAGGGATGCGAATTCACCCCTCCACTTT.

CDR3 DNA sequence: TGCAGCGTTGAGACCGGGACTAGCGGGGGGGGCGAGCAGTACTTC. Protein: CSVETGTSGGGEQYF. The V and J genes are TRBV29-1 and TRBJ2-7; 16 bases agree with TRBD2. Germline V lookup: CDR1 SQVTM, CDR2 ANQGSEA. The CDR3 extends over 15 amino acids. V shed 3 bases, J shed 6 bases, and the junction held 5 bases outside the gene matches.

The chain carries TRBV6-5 and TRBJ1-5; TRBD1 might be the D (6 bases). V was shortened by 1 base and J by 6 bases, with 13 bases between the two germline ends. The CDR3 length is 15 residues. Germline V lookup: CDR1 MNHEY, CDR2 SVGAGI. CDR3 sequence: CASSYYPRGGQPQHF. CDR3 DNA: TGTGCCAGCAGTTACTATCCCAGGGGCGGTCAGCCCCAGCATTTT.

The V call is TRBV2, the J call TRBJ2-7; 10 nucleotides agree with TRBD2. CDR1 SNHLY and CDR2 FYNNEI come from the germline V gene. The V gene end was trimmed by 6 bases and the J gene end by 6 bases; junction bases not matched to a gene: 5. CDR3 length equals 13 residues. The chain's CDR3 is CASSPGLAPEQYF. The CDR3 DNA follows: TGTGCCAGCAGCCCGGGACTAGCGCCCGAGCAGTACTTC.

The rearrangement joins TRBV9 to TRBJ1-1; no clear D. CDR3 length: 14 amino acids. Germline-derived CDR1 and CDR2 are SGDLS and YYNGEE. V gave up 3 bases and J gave up 0 bases, with 9 bases separating them. The CDR3 loop is CASSGSGVNTEAFF. CDR3 sequence (DNA): TGTGCCAGCAGCGGCAGCGGAGTGAACACTGAAGCTTTCTTT.

V usage is TRBV19 and J usage is TRBJ2-5; tentative D call: TRBD2 (6 bases). This CDR3 region has 14 residues. V was pared by 4 bases and J by 2 bases, with 11 bases between. Germline V gene data show CDR1 as LNHDA and CDR2 as SQIVND (reference sequence). CDR3 sequence: CASSTPGGQETQYF. CDR3 DNA sequence: TGTGCCAGTAGTACCCCCGGAGGGCAAGAGACCCAGTACTTC.